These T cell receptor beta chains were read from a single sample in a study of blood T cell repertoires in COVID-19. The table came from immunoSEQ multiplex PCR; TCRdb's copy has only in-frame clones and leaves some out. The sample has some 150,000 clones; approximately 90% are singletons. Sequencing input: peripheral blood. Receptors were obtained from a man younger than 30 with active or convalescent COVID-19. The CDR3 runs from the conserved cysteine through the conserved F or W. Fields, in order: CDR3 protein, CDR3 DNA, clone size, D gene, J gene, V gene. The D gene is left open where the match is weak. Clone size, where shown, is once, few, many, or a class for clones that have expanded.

CDR3: CASSQGGSDTGELFF
DNA: TGTGCCAGCAGCCAAGGGGGCTCGGACACCGGGGAGCTGTTTTTT
size: -
D: -
J: TRBJ2-2
V: TRBV3-1/TRBV3-2

CDR3: CASSLAYYEQYF
DNA: TGTGCCAGCAGCTTAGCGTATTACGAGCAGTACTTC
size: -
D: -
J: TRBJ2-7
V: TRBV11-3

CDR3: CASSRGLAERAYEQYF
DNA: TGCGCCAGCAGCCGGGGACTAGCGGAGAGGGCCTACGAGCAGTACTTC
size: -
D: TRBD2
J: TRBJ2-7
V: TRBV4-3

CDR3: CASRGQGPEAFF
DNA: TGTGCCAGCAGAGGACAGGGCCCTGAAGCTTTCTTT
size: -
D: TRBD1
J: TRBJ1-1
V: TRBV2

CDR3: CASDRGAFF
DNA: TGTGCTTCTGACAGGGGAGCTTTCTTT
size: -
D: TRBD1
J: TRBJ1-1
V: TRBV30

CDR3: CASRRTGRDEKLFF
DNA: TGTGCCAGCAGGAGGACAGGCCGGGATGAAAAACTGTTTTTT
size: -
D: TRBD1
J: TRBJ1-4
V: TRBV6-5

CDR3: CASSRETGDMYNEQFF
DNA: TGCGCCAGCAGCCGAGAGACAGGGGACATGTACAATGAGCAGTTCTTC
size: -
D: TRBD1
J: TRBJ2-1
V: TRBV5-1

CDR3: CASSPGQGAHLGTEAFF
DNA: TGTGCCAGCTCACCAGGGCAGGGGGCGCATCTAGGCACTGAAGCTTTCTTT
size: -
D: TRBD1
J: TRBJ1-1
V: TRBV18

CDR3: CAWSADRDSPLHF
DNA: TGTGCCTGGAGTGCGGACAGGGACTCACCCCTCCACTTT
size: -
D: TRBD1
J: TRBJ1-6
V: TRBV30

CDR3: CASSMGRGSSADTQYF
DNA: TGTGCCAGTAGTATGGGCAGGGGTAGTTCGGCAGATACGCAGTATTTT
size: -
D: -
J: TRBJ2-3
V: TRBV19

CDR3: CASSSGTSGYNEQFF
DNA: TGTGCCAGCAGTTCCGGGACTAGCGGCTACAATGAGCAGTTCTTC
size: -
D: TRBD2
J: TRBJ2-1
V: TRBV6-5

CDR3: CASRQGSSGNTIYF
DNA: TGCGCCAGCCGACAGGGGAGCTCTGGAAACACCATATATTTT
size: -
D: TRBD1
J: TRBJ1-3
V: TRBV5-1

CDR3: CASSLSETYNEQFF
DNA: TGCGCCAGCAGCTTGTCCGAGACCTACAATGAGCAGTTCTTC
size: -
D: -
J: TRBJ2-1
V: TRBV5-1

CDR3: CASCDQGWPNEKLFF
DNA: TGTGCCAGCTGTGATCAGGGTTGGCCTAATGAAAAACTGTTTTTT
size: -
D: -
J: TRBJ1-4
V: TRBV28

CDR3: CASSFRSRGKANEKLFF
DNA: TGCGCCAGCAGCTTTAGATCCCGGGGGAAGGCTAATGAAAAACTGTTTTTT
size: -
D: -
J: TRBJ1-4
V: TRBV5-1

CDR3: CASSPVGGYQETQYF
DNA: TGTGCCAGCAGCCCAGTGGGAGGGTACCAAGAGACCCAGTACTTC
size: -
D: TRBD2
J: TRBJ2-5
V: TRBV6-2/TRBV6-3

CDR3: CAGGDSWSEKLFF
DNA: TGTGCCGGAGGGGACAGTTGGAGTGAAAAACTGTTTTTT
size: -
D: TRBD1
J: TRBJ1-4
V: TRBV2

CDR3: CATWGLDSYEQYF
DNA: TGTGCCACCTGGGGGCTCGACTCCTACGAGCAGTACTTC
size: once
D: -
J: TRBJ2-7
V: TRBV5-5

CDR3: CASSVGGEQYF
DNA: TGTGCCAGCAGCGTAGGAGGCGAGCAGTACTTC
size: -
D: -
J: TRBJ2-7
V: TRBV9

CDR3: CASSSVLGGGTDQPQHF
DNA: TGTGCCAGCAGCTCCGTACTAGGTGGAGGGACCGATCAGCCCCAGCATTTT
size: -
D: -
J: TRBJ1-5
V: TRBV7-9

CDR3: CASSLSQYYGYTF
DNA: TGCGCCAGCAGCTTATCACAGTACTATGGCTACACCTTC
size: -
D: -
J: TRBJ1-2
V: TRBV5-1

CDR3: CASSQRDGYQETQYF
DNA: TGTGCCAGCAGTCAGCGGGACGGGTACCAAGAGACCCAGTACTTC
size: -
D: TRBD2
J: TRBJ2-5
V: TRBV6-2/TRBV6-3

CDR3: CASSRTSGNEQFF
DNA: TGTGCCAGCAGCCGGACTAGCGGCAATGAGCAGTTCTTC
size: -
D: TRBD2
J: TRBJ2-1
V: TRBV3-1/TRBV3-2

CDR3: CASQEGWGKTQYF
DNA: TGTGCCAGTCAGGAGGGTTGGGGGAAGACCCAGTACTTC
size: -
D: -
J: TRBJ2-5
V: TRBV6-5

CDR3: CASSATLNTEAFF
DNA: TGCGCCAGCAGCGCCACACTGAACACTGAAGCTTTCTTT
size: -
D: -
J: TRBJ1-1
V: TRBV5-1

CDR3: CASSVASTGNQPQHF
DNA: TGTGCCAGCAGCGTAGCCTCCACAGGGAATCAGCCCCAGCATTTT
size: -
D: -
J: TRBJ1-5
V: TRBV7-6

CDR3: CASSPPDRDNSPLHF
DNA: TGTGCCAGCAGCCCCCCGGACAGGGACAATTCACCCCTCCACTTT
size: -
D: TRBD1
J: TRBJ1-6
V: TRBV28

CDR3: CASSQTAYNEQFF
DNA: TGTGCCAGCAGCCAGACAGCCTACAATGAGCAGTTCTTC
size: -
D: -
J: TRBJ2-1
V: TRBV12-3/TRBV12-4

CDR3: CASSQAGWNTEAFF
DNA: TGTGCCAGCAGCCAAGCGGGGTGGAACACTGAAGCTTTCTTT
size: -
D: -
J: TRBJ1-1
V: TRBV3-1/TRBV3-2

CDR3: CASSVDSSSYNEQFF
DNA: TGCGCCAGCAGCGTAGACTCAAGCTCCTACAATGAGCAGTTCTTC
size: -
D: -
J: TRBJ2-1
V: TRBV5-1

CDR3: CASGLGTGQFNTEAFF
DNA: TGTGCTAGTGGTTTGGGAACCGGACAGTTTAACACTGAAGCTTTCTTT
size: -
D: -
J: TRBJ1-1
V: TRBV12-5

CDR3: CASCAGFSGANVLTF
DNA: TGTGCCAGCTGCGCAGGGTTCTCTGGGGCCAACGTCCTGACTTTC
size: once
D: -
J: TRBJ2-6
V: TRBV19

CDR3: CASSFGGPSSEQYF
DNA: TGTGCCAGCAGCTTCGGAGGTCCCTCATCCGAGCAGTACTTC
size: -
D: -
J: TRBJ2-7
V: TRBV7-8

CDR3: CASSLGLAGTDEQFF
DNA: TGTGCCAGCAGCTTGGGACTAGCGGGAACCGATGAGCAGTTCTTC
size: -
D: TRBD2
J: TRBJ2-1
V: TRBV5-8

CDR3: CASSHLMTSGKLVDTQYF
DNA: TGTGCCAGTAGCCACCTAATGACTAGCGGGAAGCTAGTAGATACGCAGTATTTT
size: -
D: TRBD2
J: TRBJ2-3
V: TRBV19

CDR3: CASTRRTGGTEAFF
DNA: TGTGCCAGCACTAGACGGACAGGGGGCACTGAAGCTTTCTTT
size: -
D: TRBD1
J: TRBJ1-1
V: TRBV2

CDR3: CASSPQGTVRETQYF
DNA: TGTGCCAGCAGCCCCCAGGGGACAGTTCGAGAGACCCAGTACTTC
size: -
D: TRBD1
J: TRBJ2-5
V: TRBV7-3

CDR3: CAIPSRAGAPLHF
DNA: TGTGCCATCCCGTCCAGGGCTGGGGCACCCCTCCACTTT
size: few
D: -
J: TRBJ1-6
V: TRBV7-9

CDR3: CATSDPREAGSFNEQFF
DNA: TGTGCCACCAGTGATCCACGGGAGGCCGGGAGTTTTAATGAGCAGTTCTTC
size: once
D: TRBD2
J: TRBJ2-1
V: TRBV24-1

CDR3: CASSTHTNQNTEAFF
DNA: TGTGCCAGCAGCACCCACACGAATCAGAACACTGAAGCTTTCTTT
size: -
D: -
J: TRBJ1-1
V: TRBV21-1

CDR3: CASSYGRGTEAFF
DNA: TGTGCCAGCAGTTATGGACGGGGCACTGAAGCTTTCTTT
size: -
D: -
J: TRBJ1-1
V: TRBV6-5

CDR3: CASRGGLASRTQYF
DNA: TGTGCCAGCAGGGGGGGACTAGCGAGCCGGACGCAGTATTTT
size: -
D: TRBD2
J: TRBJ2-3
V: TRBV6-5